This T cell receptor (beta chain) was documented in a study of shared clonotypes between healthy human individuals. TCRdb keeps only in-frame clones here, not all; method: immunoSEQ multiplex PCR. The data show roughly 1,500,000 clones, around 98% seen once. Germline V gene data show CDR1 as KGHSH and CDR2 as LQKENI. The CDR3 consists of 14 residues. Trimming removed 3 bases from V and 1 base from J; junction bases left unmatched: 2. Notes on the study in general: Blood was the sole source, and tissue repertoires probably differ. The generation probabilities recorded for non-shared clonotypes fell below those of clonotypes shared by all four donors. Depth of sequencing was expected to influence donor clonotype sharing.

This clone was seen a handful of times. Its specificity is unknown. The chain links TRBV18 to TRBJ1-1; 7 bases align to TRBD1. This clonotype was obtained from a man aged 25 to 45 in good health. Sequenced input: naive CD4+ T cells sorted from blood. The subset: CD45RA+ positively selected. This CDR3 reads CASSPGDRNTEAFF. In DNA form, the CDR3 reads TGTGCCAGCTCACCGGGGGACAGGAACACTGAAGCTTTCTTT. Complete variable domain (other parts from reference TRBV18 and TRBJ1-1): NAGVMQNPRHLVRRRGQEARLRCSPMKGHSHVYWYRQLPEEGLKFMVYLQKENIIDESGMPKERFSAEFPKEGPSILRIQQVVRGDSAAYFCASSPGDRNTEAFFGQGTRLTVV.